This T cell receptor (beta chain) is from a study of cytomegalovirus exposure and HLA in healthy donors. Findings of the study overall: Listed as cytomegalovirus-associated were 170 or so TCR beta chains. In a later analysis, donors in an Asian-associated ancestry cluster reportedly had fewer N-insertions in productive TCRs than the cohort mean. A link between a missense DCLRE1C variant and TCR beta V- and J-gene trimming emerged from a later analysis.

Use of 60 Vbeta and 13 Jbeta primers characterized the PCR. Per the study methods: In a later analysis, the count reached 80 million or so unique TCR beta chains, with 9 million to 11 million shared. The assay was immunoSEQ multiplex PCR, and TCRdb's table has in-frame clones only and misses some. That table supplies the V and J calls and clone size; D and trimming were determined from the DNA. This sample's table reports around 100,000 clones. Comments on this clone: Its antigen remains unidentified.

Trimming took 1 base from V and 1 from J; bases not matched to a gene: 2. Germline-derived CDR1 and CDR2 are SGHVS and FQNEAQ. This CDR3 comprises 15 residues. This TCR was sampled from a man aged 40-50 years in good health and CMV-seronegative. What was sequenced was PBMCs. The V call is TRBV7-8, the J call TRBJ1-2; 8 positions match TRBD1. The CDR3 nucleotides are TGTGCCAGCAGCTTAGGACAGGGGCATAACTATGGCTACACCTTC. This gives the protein CASSLGQGHNYGYTF. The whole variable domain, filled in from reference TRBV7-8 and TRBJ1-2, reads GAGVSQSPRYKVAKRGQDVALRCDPISGHVSLFWYQQALGQGPEFLTYFQNEAQLDKSGLPSDRFFAERPEGSVSTLKIQRTQQEDSAVYLCASSLGQGHNYGYTFGSGTRLTVV.